This is a list of T cell receptor beta chains from one sample in a study of T-cell reconstitution after alpha-beta-depleted transplantation in children. One entry per CDR3 protein results from TCRdb running MiXCR on the PCR reads. The sample lists over 200,000 distinct CDR3 sequences; approximately 9.5% were seen once. The material was PBMCs from the stem cell graft donor, obtained from the stem cell graft. The receptors were gathered from a human donor who donated a stem cell graft to a child with acute lymphoblastic leukemia. Each CDR3 is given without its conserved first and last residue. The order of the fields is V gene, J gene, CDR3 protein.

TRBV15,TRBJ2-3,ATSSLGQGQGFYDTQY
TRBV30,TRBJ2-7,AWSRGTGRKN
TRBV6-5,TRBJ1-3,ASSYSGGSGNTIY
TRBV6-1,TRBJ1-1,ASSGATAVLNTEAF
TRBV5-1,TRBJ2-5,ASSSLGTRQETQY
TRBV2,TRBJ2-3,ASSDSGTDTQY
TRBV5-1,TRBJ1-1,ASSFRPRGTNTEAF
TRBV5-1,TRBJ2-7,ASSEQPRRQGFASYEQY
TRBV6-5,TRBJ2-7,ASSSSDSLYEQY
TRBV11-2,TRBJ2-7,ASRPASSSYEQY
TRBV20-1,TRBJ2-5,SAEDGETQY
TRBV7-9,TRBJ2-7,ASSTEGFGEQY
TRBV4-1,TRBJ2-5,ASSQDSTGAGETQY
TRBV25-1,TRBJ2-1,ASRALARNEQF
TRBV5-1,TRBJ2-5,ASSLAWGARETQY
TRBV4-3,TRBJ2-1,ASSGGTSGGVEQF
TRBV4-3,TRBJ2-2,ASSQEPSRTGELF
TRBV4-1,TRBJ1-2,ASSPVTGGSDGYT
TRBV27,TRBJ1-4,ASSLVHSGEKLF
TRBV6-4,TRBJ1-2,ASSDSSREVRGYT
TRBV11-2,TRBJ1-2,ASSLVSGGYYGYT
TRBV20-1,TRBJ1-4,SATLGGANGKLF
TRBV13,TRBJ2-7,ASSFRDPGYEQY
TRBV24-1,TRBJ2-2,ATSDNGQGTGELF
TRBV5-5,TRBJ2-7,ASSSGGGYEQY
TRBV7-2,TRBJ1-1,ASTSGQRDTEAF
TRBV15,TRBJ2-5,ATSSGGVETQY
TRBV28,TRBJ1-1,AAGAGDTEAF
TRBV5-6,TRBJ2-5,ASSLARGQETQY
TRBV27,TRBJ2-7,ASSLSNPLLWEQY
TRBV5-1,TRBJ2-2,ASSSGTGGNTGELF
TRBV5-1,TRBJ1-2,ASSVGQTNYGYT
TRBV20-1,TRBJ2-3,SASDRGLSTKY
TRBV20-1,TRBJ1-1,SAGPSGHPEAF
TRBV12-3/TRBV12-4,TRBJ2-2,ASSRTGLTGELF
TRBV29-1,TRBJ2-1,SVPAPGGERGGYRQF
TRBV20-1,TRBJ1-1,SATRPGGRTEAF
TRBV28,TRBJ1-4,ASRVGEPGEKLF
TRBV7-8,TRBJ1-6,ASSLGAEGSSYNSPLH
TRBV7-2,TRBJ2-2,ASSLTAGGPGELF
TRBV5-5,TRBJ1-4,ASSLAATATNEKLF
TRBV20-1,TRBJ2-2,SARKAGIYTGELF
TRBV12-3/TRBV12-4,TRBJ2-2,ASSLVLGGRANTGELF
TRBV28,TRBJ2-7,ARGPGLAGNYEQY
TRBV6-1,TRBJ2-7,ASREHRASYEQY
TRBV5-1,TRBJ1-1,ASSLSGGATTEAF
TRBV20-1,TRBJ2-5,SAIGLAGVQETQY